The 9 T cell receptor beta chains presented below share a single source sample, sequenced in a study of CD8+ T cells in alopecia areata. Once RNA had been extracted, it was reverse transcribed into cDNA to act as the sequencing template. TCRdb's copy holds only in-frame clones and misses some; the assay was immunoSEQ multiplex PCR. The data show some 150,000 clones, less than 65% seen once. What was sequenced was CD8+ T cells sorted from blood. The receptors were sampled from a human donor in good health.

The CDR3 protein is CASSGRNHYEQFF. The CDR3 DNA reads as TGTGCCAGCAGTGGGAGGAACCACTATGAGCAGTTCTTC. This sequence joins TRBV7-9 and TRBJ2-1; TRBD2 might be the D (6 bases). The CDR3 consists of 13 residues. The germline V and J ends were trimmed by 6 bases and 8 bases, with 14 bases remaining between them. Germline CDR1 SEHNR, CDR2 FQNEAQ (reference sequence).

In its sample, this clone was seen once. The chain uses TRBV6-5 and TRBJ2-7, with 7 bases lining up with TRBD2. Looked up from germline, CDR1 is MNHEY and CDR2 is SVGAGI. The CDR3 loop spans 15 amino acids. V shed 5 bases and J 4 bases; nucleotides not matched to a gene: 11. CDR3 sequence: CASSLSGVQRYEQYF. Written as DNA, the CDR3 is TGTGCCAGCAGTCTGAGCGGGGTTCAGAGGTACGAGCAGTACTTC.

The rearrangement joins TRBV29-1 to TRBJ1-2, with a possible D match to TRBD1 (6 bases). The CDR3 totals 13 residues. CDR1 is SQVTM and CDR2 is ANQGSEA in the germline V gene. The germline V and J ends were trimmed by 5 bases and 2 bases, with 12 bases remaining between them. This chain's CDR3 is CSVPSDSNYGYTF. The CDR3 region has the DNA TGCAGCGTTCCCTCGGACAGCAACTATGGCTACACCTTC.

The J gene is TRBJ1-2, the V gene TRBV20-1; weak D call: TRBD1 (5 bases). This CDR3 spans 11 amino acids. The germline CDR1 and CDR2 sequences are DFQATT and SNEGSKA (reference sequence). Between the trimmed V and J ends, which lost 2 bases and 7 bases, there was a span of 8 bases. As DNA, the CDR3 is TGCAGTGCTAGAACAGGCGGTGGCTACACCTTC. Its translation is CSARTGGGYTF.

The chain uses TRBV18 and TRBJ1-2; D remains ambiguous. Trimming took 3 bases from V and 4 from J, leaving 15 bases between them. CDR1 KGHSH and CDR2 LQKENI come from the germline V gene. This CDR3 is 15 amino acids long. The CDR3 DNA sequence: TGTGCCAGCTCACCCGCCTACCTTGTGGGCTATGGCTACACCTTC. It encodes CASSPAYLVGYGYTF.

This clone turned up a few times. The V gene is TRBV7-9, the J gene TRBJ1-4; 9 bases are a match to TRBD1. The CDR3 has 15 residues. Germline CDR1 SEHNR, CDR2 FQNEAQ (reference sequence). Losses at the gene ends were 4 bases for V and 7 bases for J; bases not matched to a gene: 7. The CDR3 loop is CASSSTGGMGEKLFF. DNA of the CDR3: TGTGCCAGCAGCTCTACAGGGGGCATGGGTGAAAAACTGTTTTTT. Together with reference TRBV7-9 and TRBJ1-4, the CDR3 gives the full variable domain: DTGVSQNPRHKITKRGQNVTFRCDPISEHNRLYWYRQTLGQGPEFLTYFQNEAQLEKSRLLSDRFSAERPKGSFSTLEIQRTEQGDSAMYLCASSSTGGMGEKLFFGSGTQLSVL.

This chain links TRBV5-4 with TRBJ1-2, with unresolved D. Germline lookup yields CDR1 SGHNT and CDR2 YYREEE (reference sequence). There are 15 residues in the CDR3. The V and J ends lost 0 bases and 4 bases respectively, with 13 bases between them. CDR3 DNA sequence: TGTGCCAGCAGCTTGGATGGGGTGTCCAGCTATGGCTACACCTTC. Encoded protein: CASSLDGVSSYGYTF. Together with reference TRBV5-4 and TRBJ1-2, the CDR3 gives the full variable domain: ETGVTQSPTHLIKTRGQQVTLRCSSQSGHNTVSWYQQALGQGPQFIFQYYREEENGRGNFPPRFSGLQFPNYSSELNVNALELDDSALYLCASSLDGVSSYGYTFGSGTRLTVV.

This clone showed up just a few times. The chain employs TRBV14 and TRBJ2-7; D is uncertain. The CDR3 contains 13 residues. The V end lost 3 bases, the J end lost 1 base, and 7 bases lay between the germline ends. CDR1 is SGHDN and CDR2 is FVKESK in the germline V gene. This CDR3 is CASSQGRSYEQYF. Here the CDR3 DNA reads TGTGCCAGCAGCCAGGGCAGGTCCTACGAGCAGTACTTC.

This clone was seen a few times. This chain uses TRBV27 with TRBJ1-1; D unresolved. Deletions cut 4 bases from V and 7 bases from J, with 10 bases between. CDR1 MNHEY and CDR2 SMNVEV come from the germline V gene (reference sequence). There are 12 residues in the CDR3. Written as DNA, the CDR3 is TGTGCCAGCAGTTCCCAGCCCGATGAAGCTTTCTTT. It is translated as CASSSQPDEAFF.